Each of the 21 T cell receptor beta chains below was sequenced from the same sample in a study of Graves' ophthalmopathy and Graves' hyperthyroidism. Amplification from RNA transcripts yielded the TCR beta CDR3 regions. Second-round multiplex PCR followed a first-round RT-PCR using HTBI primers. In TCRdb, the multiplex PCR reads were re-called with MiXCR into one record per CDR3 protein. The sample shows about 200,000 distinct CDR3 sequences, under 30% of them seen only once. Sequencing input: peripheral blood. These receptors all come from a man aged 50-60 years with Graves' ophthalmopathy.

This clonotype was seen at least ten times. The V gene is TRBV5-1, the J gene TRBJ2-5; 7 nucleotides agree with TRBD2. This CDR3 spans 16 amino acids. Trimming at V came to 0 bases and at J to 2 bases, leaving 7 bases not matched to a gene. Germline V gene lookup returns CDR1 SGHRS and CDR2 YFSETQ. The CDR3: CASSLAPAGEQETQYF. The CDR3 nucleotides are TGCGCCAGCAGCTTGGCCCCCGCGGGAGAACAAGAGACCCAGTACTTC. The whole variable domain, filled in from reference TRBV5-1 and TRBJ2-5, reads KAGVTQTPRYLIKTRGQQVTLSCSPISGHRSVSWYQQTPGQGLQFLFEYFSETQRNKGNFPGRFSGRQFSNSRSEMNVSTLELGDSALYLCASSLAPAGEQETQYFGPGTRLLVL.

In this sample, this clonotype turned up many times. A much larger clone differs by one base, so this may be a read error. The rearrangement joins TRBV10-1 to TRBJ2-7, with 7 bases identical to TRBD1. The CDR3 extends over 14 amino acids. The germline CDR1 and CDR2 sequences are WNHNN and SYGVQD (reference sequence). CDR3 protein: CTSSDSDRWDEQYF. The CDR3, as DNA: TGCACCAGCAGTGACTCGGACAGGTGGGACGAGCAGTACTTC.

This clonotype was seen repeatedly, ten times or more. The genes are TRBV30 and TRBJ1-1; D gene uncertain. This CDR3 has 13 amino acids. V was cut by 2 bases and J by 4 bases, with 11 bases left in between. Germline V gives CDR1 GTSNPN, CDR2 SVGIG (reference sequence). CDR3 region: CAWSSEWFTEAFF. The CDR3 bases are TGTGCCTGGAGTTCTGAATGGTTCACTGAAGCTTTCTTT.

This clonotype was observed a single time. V and J are TRBV28 and TRBJ2-7; D remains unclear. The CDR3 length is 12 residues. From germline, CDR1 is MDHEN and CDR2 SYDVKM. V was pared by 7 bases and J by 6 bases, with 13 bases between. CDR3 nucleotide sequence: TGTGCCAGCACCTTCACTACGGGCGAGCAGTACTTC. It yields the protein CASTFTTGEQYF.

This clonotype was detected many times. J is TRBJ2-7 and V is TRBV19; 7 bases match TRBD1. The CDR3 runs to 15 residues. After removal of 4 bases from V and 5 bases from J, the junction contained 11 bases not matched to a gene. Germline V gives CDR1 LNHDA, CDR2 SQIVND (reference sequence). The CDR3 reads CASSTTGARFNEQYF. The CDR3 bases are TGTGCCAGTAGTACTACAGGGGCAAGGTTTAACGAGCAGTACTTC. Drawing the rest from reference TRBV19 and TRBJ2-7, the complete variable domain is DGGITQSPKYLFRKEGQNVTLSCEQNLNHDAMYWYRQDPGQGLRLIYYSQIVNDFQKGDIAEGYSVSREKKESFPLTVTSAQKNPTAFYLCASSTTGARFNEQYFGPGTRLTVT.

The CDR3 loop is CASSYPWDTEAFF. CDR3 sequence (DNA): TGTGCCAGCAGTTACCCATGGGACACTGAAGCTTTCTTT. The V and J genes are TRBV6-5 and TRBJ1-1; D gene ambiguous. The CDR3 is made up of 13 amino acids. V was clipped by 2 bases and J by 3 bases, with 7 bases between them. Germline CDR1 MNHEY, CDR2 SVGAGI.

The rearrangement uses TRBV27 and TRBJ2-5; no clear D. V gave up 3 bases and J gave up 8 bases, with 22 bases separating them. The CDR3 is made up of 16 amino acids. CDR1 is MNHEY and CDR2 is SMNVEV in the germline V gene (reference sequence). The DNA for the CDR3 is TGTGCCAGCAGTTTGCTTTACTCGATCGGCCCGAGCACCCAGTACTTC. This sequence encodes CASSLLYSIGPSTQYF.

In its sample, this clonotype was seen many times. CDR3 loop: CASSRQDTEAFF. CDR3 sequence (DNA): TGTGCCAGCAGTCGACAGGACACTGAAGCTTTCTTT. The chain joins TRBV2 to TRBJ1-1; D might be TRBD1 (6 bases). CDR3 length equals 12 residues. The germline V and J ends were trimmed by 5 bases and 3 bases, with 7 bases remaining between them. From germline, CDR1 is SNHLY and CDR2 FYNNEI. Full variable domain (rest looked up from reference TRBV2 and TRBJ1-1): EPEVTQTPSHQVTQMGQEVILRCVPISNHLYFYWYRQILGQKVEFLVSFYNNEISEKSEIFDDQFSVERPDGSNFTLKIRSTKLEDSAMYFCASSRQDTEAFFGQGTRLTVV.

The chain employs TRBV19 and TRBJ2-7, with D possibly being TRBD2 (6 bases). The germline CDR1 and CDR2 sequences are LNHDA and SQIVND (reference sequence). Trimming cost V 5 bases and J 5 bases, with 19 bases left between them. The CDR3 consists of 15 residues. The CDR3 coding sequence is TGTGCCAGTAGTCCCACTCGGGGGAGCACGAACGAGCAGTACTTC. Translating it yields CASSPTRGSTNEQYF.

Many counts were recorded for this clonotype. The chain employs TRBV29-1 and TRBJ1-2, with D uncertain. Trimming stripped 1 base from V and 7 bases from J, with 7 bases between. The CDR3 consists of 11 residues. Germline CDR1 and CDR2: SQVTM and ANQGSEA. The CDR3 DNA is TGCAGCGTTGAAGGAGCATCTGGCTACACCTTC. Its protein product is CSVEGASGYTF.

This clonotype was detected ten times or more. The chain employs TRBV11-2 and TRBJ2-7, with D unclear. V was clipped by 4 bases and J by 2 bases, with 9 bases between them. The germline gives CDR1 SGHAT, CDR2 FQNNGV. The CDR3 spans 13 residues. The CDR3 DNA reads TGTGCCAGCAGCTCCTTGGACCCCTACGAGCAGTACTTC. Its translation: CASSSLDPYEQYF.

This clonotype showed up many times. This chain uses TRBV11-2 with TRBJ2-7; D is unresolved. This CDR3 is 16 amino acids long. Per germline, CDR1 SGHAT and CDR2 FQNNGV. Trimming removed 0 bases at V and 2 bases at J, with 14 bases between. In DNA, the CDR3 is TGTGCCAGCAGCTTAGATCTAAGAGCTCTAACCTACGAGCAGTACTTC. It codes for CASSLDLRALTYEQYF. Variable domain in full (rest from reference TRBV11-2 and TRBJ2-7): EAGVAQSPRYKIIEKRQSVAFWCNPISGHATLYWYQQILGQGPKLLIQFQNNGVVDDSQLPKDRFSAERLKGVDSTLKIQPAKLEDSAVYLCASSLDLRALTYEQYFGPGTRLTVT.

The chain is built from TRBV9 and TRBJ2-2; 8 bases align to TRBD2. CDR3 length equals 15 residues. With 6 bases clipped from V and 4 bases from J, the junction kept 8 bases outside the gene matches. CDR1 and CDR2 (germline): SGDLS, YYNGEE. CDR3 sequence (DNA): TGTGCCAGCACCTCAGCGGGGGAGACCACCGGGGAGCTGTTTTTT. Amino acid sequence: CASTSAGETTGELFF.

This clonotype was counted a few times. The chain has TRBV6-5 and TRBJ1-1; maybe TRBD1 (5 bases). Germline V gives CDR1 MNHEY, CDR2 SVGAGI. The CDR3 is 15 residues long. V lost 1 base to trimming and J lost 3 bases, with 12 bases between them. The CDR3 DNA follows: TGTGCCAGCAGTTACTTCCCAGGGCTTTACACTGAAGCTTTCTTT. Translated, it gives CASSYFPGLYTEAFF.

This clonotype has at least ten counts. The chain combines TRBV7-9 with TRBJ2-2; D is unclear. This CDR3 spans 13 amino acids. Trimming left V 9 bases short and J 1 base short, with 9 bases between. The germline gives CDR1 SEHNR, CDR2 FQNEAQ (reference sequence). CDR3 residues: CARERENTGELFF. The CDR3 coding sequence is TGTGCCAGGGAAAGAGAGAACACCGGGGAGCTGTTTTTT.

This clonotype was detected ten times or more. V usage is TRBV18 and J usage is TRBJ2-7; 8 positions agree with TRBD1. Germline lookup yields CDR1 KGHSH and CDR2 LQKENI. The junction had 4 bases not matched to a gene; V was cut back by 3 bases and J by 3 bases. There are 14 residues in the CDR3. Here the CDR3 reads CASSPTGVSYEQYF. In DNA, the CDR3 is TGTGCCAGCTCACCGACAGGGGTGAGCTACGAGCAGTACTTC.

This clonotype was recorded many times. The V call is TRBV11-1, the J call TRBJ1-2; 8 bases align to TRBD1. The germline CDR1 and CDR2 sequences are SGHAT and FQDESV (reference sequence). The trim removed 3 bases at V and 8 bases at J, leaving 5 bases unmatched. The CDR3 contains 13 residues. Here the CDR3 DNA reads TGTGCCAGCAGCTTTGCAGGGGGCCTCGGCTACACCTTC. Protein sequence: CASSFAGGLGYTF.

The V call is TRBV24-1, the J call TRBJ2-5, with 7 bases aligning to TRBD2. Germline CDR1 is KGHDR and CDR2 is SFDVKD. The V segment lost 9 bases and the J segment 3 bases; nucleotides outside the gene matches: 18. The length of the CDR3 is 17 residues. The CDR3: CATSTPGGGGHEETQYF. In nucleotides, the CDR3 is TGTGCCACCTCCACCCCCGGTGGGGGAGGGCACGAAGAGACCCAGTACTTC.

This clonotype was picked up many times. J is TRBJ1-5 and V is TRBV7-9, with a tentative D call TRBD1 (6 bases). The CDR3 has 14 residues. Germline CDR1 is SEHNR and CDR2 is FQNEAQ (reference sequence). V lost 5 bases and J 5 bases, leaving 13 bases between the germline ends. The CDR3 here is CASSQGGGYQPQHF. The CDR3 DNA reads as TGTGCCAGCAGCCAGGGAGGGGGGTATCAGCCCCAGCATTTT.

This clonotype was seen repeatedly, ten times or more. The chain has TRBV15 and TRBJ2-2; D gene ambiguous. Trimming left V 0 bases short and J 1 base short, with 6 bases between. In germline, CDR1 is LNHNV, CDR2 YYDKDF (reference sequence). This CDR3 spans 15 amino acids. The DNA of the CDR3 is TGTGCCACCAGCAGAGATCTGTTGAACACCGGGGAGCTGTTTTTT. It encodes CATSRDLLNTGELFF.

Ten or more counts support this clonotype. V usage is TRBV28 and J usage is TRBJ2-7; perhaps D is TRBD1 or TRBD2 (5 bases each). V was clipped by 6 bases and J by 2 bases, with 20 bases between them. The CDR3 extends over 16 amino acids. Germline CDR1 is MDHEN and CDR2 is SYDVKM. CDR3 residues: CASRTPGPRAPYEQYF. The DNA for the CDR3 is TGTGCCAGCAGAACTCCGGGACCCAGGGCCCCCTACGAGCAGTACTTC.